This T cell receptor (beta chain) was captured by sequencing in a study of T-cell reconstitution after alpha-beta-depleted transplantation in children. Preparation of the TCRbeta library was carried out with unique molecular identifiers. A single record per CDR3 protein comes from TCRdb applying MiXCR to the PCR reads. The data show about 610,000 distinct CDR3 sequences, with roughly a tenth seen just once and roughly 3.9% held by the top ten. CDR1 SGHDT and CDR2 YYEEEE come from the germline V gene. With 4 bases removed from V and 7 bases from J, the gap between germline ends came to 14 bases. There are 14 residues in the CDR3.

The V and J genes are TRBV5-6 and TRBJ2-2; D uncertain. The sample here was PBMCs from the stem cell graft donor, taken from the stem cell graft. This clonotype was obtained from a human donor who donated a stem cell graft to a child with acute myeloid leukemia. The CDR3: CASSLLESIGELFF. The DNA for the CDR3 is TGTGCCAGCAGCCTTCTAGAGTCCATCGGGGAGCTGTTTTTT. Together with reference TRBV5-6 and TRBJ2-2, the CDR3 gives the full variable domain: DAGVTQSPTHLIKTRGQQVTLRCSPKSGHDTVSWYQQALGQGPQFIFQYYEEEERQRGNFPDRFSGHQFPNYSSELNVNALLLGDSALYLCASSLLESIGELFFGEGSRLTVL.